The next 5 T cell receptor beta chains were all read from a single sample in a study of CD8+ T cells in alopecia areata. The treatment denotes: oral pan-JAK inhibitor, 5-10 mg twice daily. Sequencing templates came from extracted RNA that was reverse transcribed into cDNA. Libraries were prepared by immunoSEQ multiplex PCR; TCRdb keeps only in-frame clonotypes and omits some of them. The table lists 70,000 or so clones, around 29% of them singletons. Material: CD8+ T cells sorted from blood, obtained at week 4, from a patient treated with tofacitinib. The receptors derive from a human donor with alopecia areata.

The chain carries TRBV9 and TRBJ2-5, with D possibly matching TRBD2 (6 bases). V lost 4 bases and J lost 4, with 17 bases in between. This CDR3 is built from 15 residues. Germline loops: CDR1 SGDLS, CDR2 YYNGEE. Written as DNA, the CDR3 is TGTGCCAGCAGCACGGGGGACGGCGGGTTAGAGACCCAGTACTTC. The encoded protein is CASSTGDGGLETQYF.

CDR3 loop: CASRPGQPAWKLFF. CDR3 DNA: TGTGCCAGCAGGCCGGGACAGCCGGCTTGGAAACTGTTTTTT. The chain uses TRBV27 and TRBJ1-4; TRBD1 agrees at 7 bases. The CDR3 totals 14 residues. Germline-derived CDR1 and CDR2 are MNHEY and SMNVEV (reference sequence). With V trimmed by 6 bases and J by 11 bases, 12 bases remained unmatched.

This clone was recorded at least ten times. V is TRBV27 and J is TRBJ2-1, with 7 positions matching TRBD2. This CDR3 has 13 residues. Germline loops: CDR1 MNHEY, CDR2 SMNVEV (reference sequence). V was clipped by 3 bases and J by 9 bases; unmatched bases: 5. Written as DNA, the CDR3 is TGTGCCAGCAGTTTCGGGAGGTTCACTGAGCAGTTCTTC. Amino acids: CASSFGRFTEQFF.

The chain has TRBV29-1 and TRBJ1-1; D gene unclear. CDR3 length: 9 residues. Per germline, CDR1 SQVTM and CDR2 ANQGSEA. The V end lost 6 bases, the J end lost 6 bases, and 5 bases lay between the germline ends. The CDR3 loop is CSVLSEAFF. In nucleotides, the CDR3 is TGCAGCGTGTTGTCTGAAGCTTTCTTT.

The V gene is TRBV29-1, the J gene TRBJ2-7, with 9 bases lining up with TRBD1. The CDR3 loop spans 14 amino acids. Germline CDR1 is SQVTM and CDR2 is ANQGSEA. The V gene end was trimmed by 0 bases and the J gene end by 9 bases; junction bases not matched to a gene: 9. The CDR3 protein is CSVEEEGTGWMQYF. CDR3 DNA sequence: TGCAGCGTTGAAGAAGAGGGGACAGGGTGGATGCAGTACTTC.